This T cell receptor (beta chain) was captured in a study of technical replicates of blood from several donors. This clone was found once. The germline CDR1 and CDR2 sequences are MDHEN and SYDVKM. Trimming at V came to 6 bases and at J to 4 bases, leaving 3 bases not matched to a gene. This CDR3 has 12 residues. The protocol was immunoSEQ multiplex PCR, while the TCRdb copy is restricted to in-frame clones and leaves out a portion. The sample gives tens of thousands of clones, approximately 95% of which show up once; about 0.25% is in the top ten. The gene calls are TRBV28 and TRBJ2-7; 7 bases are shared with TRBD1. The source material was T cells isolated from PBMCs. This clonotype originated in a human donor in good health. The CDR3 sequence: CASSRTGYEQYF. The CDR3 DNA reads TGTGCCAGCAGCCGGACAGGTTACGAGCAGTACTTC. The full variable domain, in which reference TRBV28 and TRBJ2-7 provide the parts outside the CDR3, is DVKVTQSSRYLVKRTGEKVFLECVQDMDHENMFWYRQDPGLGLRLIYFSYDVKMKEKGDIPEGYSVSREKKERFSLILESASTNQTSMYLCASSRTGYEQYFGPGTRLTVT.